This TCR beta chain was recovered during a study of CD8 T cells in Susac syndrome. The V gene's germline CDR1 is LGHDT and CDR2 YNNKEL (reference sequence). The CDR3 covers 14 residues. Trimming removed 6 bases from V and 4 bases from J, with 15 bases in between. Sequencing of TCR beta was performed on blood CD8+ T cells and on blood CD4+ T cells. It was with random hexamers that roughly 0.45 to 1 ug RNA was reverse transcribed. Across 54 Vbeta and 13 Jbeta, TCR beta CDR3 was amplified with immunoSEQ multiplex PCR. TCRdb re-analysed the immunoSEQ multiplex PCR reads in MiXCR, keeping a single row per CDR3 protein. The data hold approximately 180,000 distinct CDR3 sequences, with 85% to 95% observed a single time.

This chain links TRBV3-1 with TRBJ1-1; D perhaps matches TRBD1 (5 bases). The TCR sequence derives from a human donor with Susac syndrome. Sequencing was performed on CD4+ T cells from PBMCs. CDR3 nucleotides: TGTGCCAGCAGTTTTAAGGGGTTTCTCACTGAAGCTTTCTTT. Translating it yields CASSFKGFLTEAFF.